This passage covers 9 T cell receptor beta chains from one sample sequenced in a study of shared clonotypes between healthy human individuals. Repertoires were generated with immunoSEQ multiplex PCR, while TCRdb's copy carries only in-frame clones and drops some. The sample lists roughly 400,000 clones; about 96% were seen once. Sequencing was performed on memory CD8+ T cells sorted from blood. Subset described: CD45RO+ cells pooled with CCR7-negative TemRA cells. Source of these receptors: a man between 25 and 39 years old in good health.

This rearrangement joins TRBV6-1 to TRBJ2-4; unclear D gene. CDR1 is MNHNS, CDR2 SASEGT, per germline. This CDR3 is built from 14 residues. V was shortened by 8 bases and J by 7 bases, with 18 bases between the two germline ends. The CDR3 nucleotides are TGTGCCAGCCTCCACCTGGCTGGTGGGAACATTCAGTACTTC. Its protein is CASLHLAGGNIQYF.

The chain links TRBV7-3 to TRBJ2-1; D is perhaps TRBD2 (5 bases). The germline V gene encodes CDR1 SGHTA and CDR2 FQGTGA. This CDR3 region has 13 residues. Trimming cost V 1 base and J 7 bases, with 8 bases left between them. The CDR3 DNA reads TGTGCCAGCAGCTTAATCCCGGGAAATGAGCAGTTCTTC. Residues: CASSLIPGNEQFF. The entire variable domain, with the rest obtained from reference TRBV7-3 and TRBJ2-1, is as follows: GAGVSQTPSNKVTEKGKYVELRCDPISGHTALYWYRQSLGQGPEFLIYFQGTGAADDSGLPNDRFFAVRPEGSVSTLKIQRTERGDSAVYLCASSLIPGNEQFFGPGTRLTVL.

The V gene is TRBV15, the J gene TRBJ2-7; a possible D gene is TRBD2 (6 bases). The CDR3 covers 16 residues. Germline V CDR1 and CDR2: LNHNV, YYDKDF (reference sequence). The V gene lost 3 bases and the J gene lost 5 bases, with 20 bases spanning the gap. CDR3 sequence (DNA): TGTGCCACCAGCAGGGGCATAGCTGGAGGGGCTCACGAGCAGTACTTC. Its translation: CATSRGIAGGAHEQYF.

The chain is built from TRBV6-5 and TRBJ2-7; 8 bases are a match to TRBD2. CDR1 MNHEY and CDR2 SVGAGI come from the germline V gene. V lost 4 bases and J lost 4; bases outside the gene matches: 9. The length of the CDR3 is 15 residues. The CDR3: CASSSPGLGRYEQYF. The DNA of the CDR3 is TGTGCCAGCAGTTCCCCGGGACTAGGTCGATACGAGCAGTACTTC.

This chain joins TRBV5-1 and TRBJ2-7; 7 nucleotides align to TRBD2. This CDR3 contains 18 residues. Germline loops: CDR1 SGHRS, CDR2 YFSETQ. The V segment lost 0 bases and the J segment 3 bases; nucleotides outside the gene matches: 15. The CDR3 DNA reads TGCGCCAGCAGCTTGGCGGCTAGCGGCCCGGCTAATTTCTACGAGCAGTACTTC. It specifies CASSLAASGPANFYEQYF.

This chain connects TRBV30 to TRBJ2-7; no clear D. The germline V gene encodes CDR1 GTSNPN and CDR2 SVGIG (reference sequence). The CDR3 consists of 16 residues. The germline V and J ends were trimmed by 2 bases and 4 bases, with 21 bases remaining between them. The CDR3 spells CAWSPGWGSLLYEQYF. The CDR3 DNA reads as TGTGCCTGGAGTCCCGGCTGGGGTTCACTTTTGTACGAGCAGTACTTC. Full variable domain (outside the CDR3, taken from reference TRBV30 and TRBJ2-7): SQTIHQWPATLVQPVGSPLSLECTVEGTSNPNLYWYRQAAGRGLQLLFYSVGIGQISSEVPQNLSASRPQDRQFILSSKKLLLSDSGFYLCAWSPGWGSLLYEQYFGPGTRLTVT.

This chain connects TRBV7-8 to TRBJ2-7; TRBD2 aligns across 10 bases. The CDR3 totals 12 residues. Per germline, CDR1 SGHVS and CDR2 FQNEAQ. With V trimmed by 7 bases and J by 6 bases, 3 bases remained unmatched. The CDR3 coding sequence is TGTGCCAGCACACTAGCGGGACGCGAGCAGTACTTC. This translates into CASTLAGREQYF.

The chain couples TRBV27 to TRBJ2-5; D possibly matches TRBD1 or TRBD2 (5 bases each). With 2 bases removed from V and 4 bases from J, the gap between germline ends came to 11 bases. The germline V gene has CDR1 MNHEY and CDR2 SMNVEV (reference sequence). CDR3 size: 14 residues. CDR3 sequence reads: CASSLTGRAETQYF. The DNA of the CDR3 is TGTGCCAGCAGTTTAACGGGACGCGCAGAGACCCAGTACTTC.

The J gene is TRBJ2-1, the V gene TRBV9; maybe TRBD2 (5 bases). Germline lookup yields CDR1 SGDLS and CDR2 YYNGEE. V lost 4 bases and J lost 0, with 11 bases in between. The CDR3 spans 15 residues. The CDR3 is CASSPGVSSYNEQFF. CDR3 bases: TGTGCCAGCAGCCCCGGGGTTAGCTCCTACAATGAGCAGTTCTTC. Looking up the rest from reference TRBV9 and TRBJ2-1 gives the full variable domain: DSGVTQTPKHLITATGQRVTLRCSPRSGDLSVYWYQQSLDQGLQFLIQYYNGEERAKGNILERFSAQQFPDLHSELNLSSLELGDSALYFCASSPGVSSYNEQFFGPGTRLTVL.